This TCR beta chain was identified in a study of tissue T cells after allogeneic stem cell transplantation. This CDR3 region has 15 residues. J was trimmed by 0 bases and V by 5 bases; bases with no gene match: 4. CDR1 LGHNA and CDR2 YNLKQL come from the germline V gene (reference sequence). General study points: Some tissue clones might be persisting host cells; their alloreactivity or antigen specificity was not determined. Within patients, tissue anatomy strongly shaped TCR repertoire composition. Tissue-detected TCR repertoire was only partly captured by blood and spleen T cells.

Concerning this clone: Its matching antigen is unknown. All gene names here are mouse names. The read gets to within 1 residue of the CDR3 end, and the germline J gene fills in the rest.

TCRbeta CDR3 was sequenced at survey depth with template counts. Data came from immunoSEQ multiplex PCR; TCRdb stores just in-frame clones and leaves some out. The profile shows roughly 51,000 clones, approximately 70% of them singletons. Sequenced: sorted cells pooled from one or two spleens. The V call is TRBV5, the J call TRBJ2-3; TRBD2 agrees at 8 bases. The TCR originated in a pool of C57BL/6 mice in good health. The CDR3 reads CASSRDWSSAETLYF. The CDR3 DNA, read in part, is TGTGCCAGCAGCAGGGACTGGTCTAGTGCAGAAACGCTGTAT.